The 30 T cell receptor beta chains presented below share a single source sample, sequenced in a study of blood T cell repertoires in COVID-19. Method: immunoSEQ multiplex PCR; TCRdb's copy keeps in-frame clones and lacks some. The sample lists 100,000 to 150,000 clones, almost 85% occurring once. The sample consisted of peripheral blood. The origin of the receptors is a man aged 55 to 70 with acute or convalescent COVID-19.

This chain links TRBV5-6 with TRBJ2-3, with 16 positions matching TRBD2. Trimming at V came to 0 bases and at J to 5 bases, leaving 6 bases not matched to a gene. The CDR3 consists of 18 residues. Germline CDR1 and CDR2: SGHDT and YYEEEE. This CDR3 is CASSLAVGLAGGQDTQYF. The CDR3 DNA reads TGTGCCAGCAGCTTGGCCGTGGGACTAGCGGGGGGGCAAGATACGCAGTATTTT.

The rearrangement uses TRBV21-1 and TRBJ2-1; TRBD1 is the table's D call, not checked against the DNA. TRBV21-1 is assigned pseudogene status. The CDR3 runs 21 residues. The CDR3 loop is CASSSGVILSGWDRTNNEQFF. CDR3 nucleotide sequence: TGTGCCAGCAGCAGTGGTGTAATCTTGTCCGGCTGGGACAGGACTAACAATGAGCAGTTCTTC.

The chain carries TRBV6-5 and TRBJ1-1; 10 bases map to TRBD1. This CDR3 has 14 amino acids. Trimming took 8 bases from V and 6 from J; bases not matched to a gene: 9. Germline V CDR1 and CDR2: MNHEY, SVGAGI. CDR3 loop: CASFRDRGGSEAFF. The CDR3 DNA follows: TGTGCCAGCTTCCGGGACAGGGGAGGATCTGAAGCTTTCTTT.

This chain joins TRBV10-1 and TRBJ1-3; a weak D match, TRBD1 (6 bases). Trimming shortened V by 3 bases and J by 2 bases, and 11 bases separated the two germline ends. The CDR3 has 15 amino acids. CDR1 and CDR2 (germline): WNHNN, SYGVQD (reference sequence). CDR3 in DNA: TGCGCCAGCAGTGACCCTGGACAGACTGGAAACACCATATATTTT. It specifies CASSDPGQTGNTIYF.

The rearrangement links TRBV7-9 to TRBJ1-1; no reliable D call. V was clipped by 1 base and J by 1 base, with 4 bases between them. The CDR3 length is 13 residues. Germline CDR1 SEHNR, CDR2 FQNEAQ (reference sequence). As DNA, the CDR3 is TGTGCCAGCAGCTTAGGGAGGAACACTGAAGCTTTCTTT. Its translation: CASSLGRNTEAFF.

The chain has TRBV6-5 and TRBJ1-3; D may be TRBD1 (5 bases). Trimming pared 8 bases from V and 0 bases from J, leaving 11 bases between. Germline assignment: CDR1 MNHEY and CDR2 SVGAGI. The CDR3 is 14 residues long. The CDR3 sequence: CASSGGYSGNTIYF. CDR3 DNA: TGTGCCAGCTCGGGGGGATACTCTGGAAACACCATATATTTT.

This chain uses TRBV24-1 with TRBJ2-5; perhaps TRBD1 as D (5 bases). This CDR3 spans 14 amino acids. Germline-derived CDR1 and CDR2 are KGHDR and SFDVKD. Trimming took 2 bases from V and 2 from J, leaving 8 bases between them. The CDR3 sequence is CATSDSDRQETQYF. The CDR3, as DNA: TGTGCCACCAGTGATTCTGACAGACAAGAGACCCAGTACTTC.

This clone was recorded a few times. CDR3 DNA sequence: TGCGCCAGCAGTTACGGACAGGAGAACACTGAAGCTTTCTTT. Its translation: CASSYGQENTEAFF. The chain uses TRBV5-1 and TRBJ1-1; TRBD1 aligns across 7 bases. Germline CDR1 SGHRS, CDR2 YFSETQ. CDR3 size: 14 residues. J lost 1 base, V lost 5 bases, and 5 bases had no gene match.

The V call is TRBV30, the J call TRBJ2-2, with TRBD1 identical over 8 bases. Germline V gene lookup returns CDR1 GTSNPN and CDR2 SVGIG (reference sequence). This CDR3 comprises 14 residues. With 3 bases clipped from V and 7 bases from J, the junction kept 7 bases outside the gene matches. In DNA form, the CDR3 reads TGTGCCTGGAGCAGGGGACAGGCGGGCGGGGAGCTGTTTTTT. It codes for CAWSRGQAGGELFF.

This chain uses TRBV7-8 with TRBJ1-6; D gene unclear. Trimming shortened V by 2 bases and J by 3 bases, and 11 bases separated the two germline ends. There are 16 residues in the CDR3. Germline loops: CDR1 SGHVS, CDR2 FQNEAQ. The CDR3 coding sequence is TGTGCCAGCAGCTTAATCGGTTCCGACTATAATTCACCCCTCCACTTT. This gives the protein CASSLIGSDYNSPLHF.

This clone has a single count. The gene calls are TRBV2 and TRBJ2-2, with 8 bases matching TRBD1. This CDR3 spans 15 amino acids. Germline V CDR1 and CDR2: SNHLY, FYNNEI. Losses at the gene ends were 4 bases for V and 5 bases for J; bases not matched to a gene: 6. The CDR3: CASSVQGARTGELFF. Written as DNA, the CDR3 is TGTGCCAGCAGTGTCCAGGGGGCGCGGACCGGGGAGCTGTTTTTT.

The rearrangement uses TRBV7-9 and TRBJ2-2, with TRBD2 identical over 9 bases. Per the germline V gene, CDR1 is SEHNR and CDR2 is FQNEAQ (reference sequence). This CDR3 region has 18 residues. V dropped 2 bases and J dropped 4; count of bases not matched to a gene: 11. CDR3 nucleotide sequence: TGTGCCAGCAGCTTACCCGTCCGGCTAGCGGGGTTCACCGGGGAGCTGTTTTTT. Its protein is CASSLPVRLAGFTGELFF.

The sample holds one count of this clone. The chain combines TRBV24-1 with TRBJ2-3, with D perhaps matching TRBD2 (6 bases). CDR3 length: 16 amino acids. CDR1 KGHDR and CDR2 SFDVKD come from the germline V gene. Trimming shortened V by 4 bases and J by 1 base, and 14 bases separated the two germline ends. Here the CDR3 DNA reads TGTGCCACCAGTGACCCCGCGGGATGGGGCACAGATACGCAGTATTTT. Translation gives CATSDPAGWGTDTQYF.

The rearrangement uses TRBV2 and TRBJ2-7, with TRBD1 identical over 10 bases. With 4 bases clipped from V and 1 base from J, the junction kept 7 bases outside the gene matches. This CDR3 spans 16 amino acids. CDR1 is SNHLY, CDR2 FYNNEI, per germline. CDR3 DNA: TGTGCCAGCAGTGGTCCTCCGGGACAGGGGTCCTACGAGCAGTACTTC. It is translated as CASSGPPGQGSYEQYF.

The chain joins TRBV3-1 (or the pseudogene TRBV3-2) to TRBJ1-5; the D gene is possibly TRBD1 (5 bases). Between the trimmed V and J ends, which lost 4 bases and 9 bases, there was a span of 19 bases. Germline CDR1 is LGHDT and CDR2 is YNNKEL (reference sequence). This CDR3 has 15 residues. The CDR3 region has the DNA TGTGCCAGCAGCCGCGGGGCCGATGTCATAAGGCCCCAGCATTTT. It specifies CASSRGADVIRPQHF.

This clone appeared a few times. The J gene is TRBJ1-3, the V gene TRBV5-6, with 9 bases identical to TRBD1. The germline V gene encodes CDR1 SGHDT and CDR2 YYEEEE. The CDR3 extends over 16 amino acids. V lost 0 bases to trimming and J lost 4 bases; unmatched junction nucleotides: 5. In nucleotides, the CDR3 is TGTGCCAGCAGCTTGGACAGGGGGCCGTCCGGAAACACCATATATTTT. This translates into CASSLDRGPSGNTIYF.

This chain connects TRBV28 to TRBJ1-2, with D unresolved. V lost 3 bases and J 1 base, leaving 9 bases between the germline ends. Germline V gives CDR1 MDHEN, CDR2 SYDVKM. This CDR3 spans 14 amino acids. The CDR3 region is CASSFVTVNYGYTF. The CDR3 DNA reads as TGTGCCAGCAGTTTCGTAACAGTTAACTATGGCTACACCTTC.

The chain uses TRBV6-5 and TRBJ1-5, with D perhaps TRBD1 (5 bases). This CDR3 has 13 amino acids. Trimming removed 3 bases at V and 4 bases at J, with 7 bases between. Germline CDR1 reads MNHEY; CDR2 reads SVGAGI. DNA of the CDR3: TGTGCCAGCAGTTATGACAGAAATCAGCCCCAGCATTTT. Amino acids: CASSYDRNQPQHF.

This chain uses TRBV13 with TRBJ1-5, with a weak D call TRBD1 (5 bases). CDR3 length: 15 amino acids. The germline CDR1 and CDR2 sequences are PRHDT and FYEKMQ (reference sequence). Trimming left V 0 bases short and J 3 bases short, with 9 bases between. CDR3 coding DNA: TGTGCCAGCAGCTTAGGGATCAGGGACAATCAGCCCCAGCATTTT. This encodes CASSLGIRDNQPQHF.

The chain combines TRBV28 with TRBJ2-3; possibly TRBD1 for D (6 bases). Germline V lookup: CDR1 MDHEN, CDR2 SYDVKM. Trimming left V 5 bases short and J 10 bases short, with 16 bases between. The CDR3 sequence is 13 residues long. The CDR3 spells CASSPRRQVAQYF. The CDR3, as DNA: TGTGCCAGCAGTCCCCGGCGACAGGTTGCGCAGTATTTT.

This CDR3 is CASSYGFARGYTF. CDR3 sequence (DNA): TGTGCCAGCAGTTACGGGTTCGCGCGGGGCTACACCTTC. This rearrangement joins TRBV6-5 to TRBJ1-2; D unresolved. With 2 bases removed from V and 8 bases from J, the gap between germline ends came to 12 bases. Germline loops: CDR1 MNHEY, CDR2 SVGAGI. The length of the CDR3 is 13 residues.

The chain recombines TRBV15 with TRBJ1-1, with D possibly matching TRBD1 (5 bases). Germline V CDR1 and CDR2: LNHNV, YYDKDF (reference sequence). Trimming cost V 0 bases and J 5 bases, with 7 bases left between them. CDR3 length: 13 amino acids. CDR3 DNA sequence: TGTGCCACCAGCAGAGATGGGGGGACTGAAGCTTTCTTT. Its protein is CATSRDGGTEAFF.

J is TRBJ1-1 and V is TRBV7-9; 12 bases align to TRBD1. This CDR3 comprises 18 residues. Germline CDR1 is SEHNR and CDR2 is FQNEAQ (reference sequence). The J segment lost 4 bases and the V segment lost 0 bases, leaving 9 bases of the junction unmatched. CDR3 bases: TGTGCCAGCAGCTTAGCAACGGGACAGGGGGCGCGGGGCACTGAAGCTTTCTTT. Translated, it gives CASSLATGQGARGTEAFF.

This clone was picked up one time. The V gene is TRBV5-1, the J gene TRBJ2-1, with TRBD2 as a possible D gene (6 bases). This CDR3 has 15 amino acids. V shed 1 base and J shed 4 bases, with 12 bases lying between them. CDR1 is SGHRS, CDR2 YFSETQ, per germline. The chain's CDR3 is CASSLMTGVYNEQFF. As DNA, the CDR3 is TGCGCCAGCAGCTTGATGACGGGGGTTTACAATGAGCAGTTCTTC. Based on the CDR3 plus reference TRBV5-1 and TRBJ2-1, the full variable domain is KAGVTQTPRYLIKTRGQQVTLSCSPISGHRSVSWYQQTPGQGLQFLFEYFSETQRNKGNFPGRFSGRQFSNSRSEMNVSTLELGDSALYLCASSLMTGVYNEQFFGPGTRLTVL.

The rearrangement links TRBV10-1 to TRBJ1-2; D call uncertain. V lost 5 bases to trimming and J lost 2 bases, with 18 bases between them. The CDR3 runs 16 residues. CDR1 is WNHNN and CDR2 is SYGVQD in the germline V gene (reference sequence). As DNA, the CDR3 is TGCGCCAGCAGTACCTTCCGGGTCTTAAACAACTATGGCTACACCTTC. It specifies CASSTFRVLNNYGYTF.

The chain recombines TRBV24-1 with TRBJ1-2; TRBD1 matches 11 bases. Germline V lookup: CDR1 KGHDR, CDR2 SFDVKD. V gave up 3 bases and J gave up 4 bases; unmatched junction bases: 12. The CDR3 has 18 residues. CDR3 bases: TGTGCCACCAGTGATCCTCGGGACAGGGGGTCCGGTGGCTATGGCTACACCTTC. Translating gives CATSDPRDRGSGGYGYTF.

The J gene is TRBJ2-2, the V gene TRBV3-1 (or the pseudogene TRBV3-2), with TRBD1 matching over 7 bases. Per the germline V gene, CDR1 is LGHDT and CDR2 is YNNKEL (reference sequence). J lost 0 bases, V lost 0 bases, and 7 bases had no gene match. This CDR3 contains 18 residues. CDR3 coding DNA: TGTGCCAGCAGCCAAGATATCAGGACAGGAGCGAACACCGGGGAGCTGTTTTTT. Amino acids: CASSQDIRTGANTGELFF.

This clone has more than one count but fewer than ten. The CDR3 coding sequence is TGTGCCAGCAGCGGGACAGCTTTCGCGAACACCGGGGAGCTGTTTTTT. It translates to CASSGTAFANTGELFF. This chain joins TRBV27 and TRBJ2-2, with 7 bases fitting TRBD1. Germline V lookup: CDR1 MNHEY, CDR2 SMNVEV (reference sequence). V lost 6 bases, J lost 0 bases, and 7 bases stayed unmatched. This CDR3 contains 16 residues.

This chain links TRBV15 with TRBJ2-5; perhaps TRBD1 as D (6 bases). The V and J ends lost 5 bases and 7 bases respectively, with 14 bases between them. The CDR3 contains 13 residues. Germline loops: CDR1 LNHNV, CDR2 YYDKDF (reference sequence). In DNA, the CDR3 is TGTGCCACCAGCGAACAGGGCGTGGGGACCCAGTACTTC. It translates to CATSEQGVGTQYF.

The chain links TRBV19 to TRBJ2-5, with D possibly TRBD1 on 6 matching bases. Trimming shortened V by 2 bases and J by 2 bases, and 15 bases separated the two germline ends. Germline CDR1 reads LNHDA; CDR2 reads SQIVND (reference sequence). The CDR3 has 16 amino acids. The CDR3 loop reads CASSIQGGPGQETQYF. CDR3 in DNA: TGTGCCAGTAGTATACAAGGGGGACCGGGGCAAGAGACCCAGTACTTC.